The clone carrying this T cell receptor beta chain was seen a few times. Looked up from germline, CDR1 is MDHEN and CDR2 is SYDVKM. This CDR3 contains 14 residues. J gave up 4 bases and V 3 bases, and 2 bases lay outside the gene matches. The entry originates in a study of blood T cell repertoires in COVID-19. At the level of the study: The United States, Italy and Spain were the sources of the acute and convalescent COVID-19 samples. PBMCs, B-cell-depleted T cells, or T cells were the source of the cDNA or gDNA that made up the material.

Per the authors' pipeline: Amplifying reference gene primers gave estimates of nucleated cell counts. The method was immunoSEQ multiplex PCR; TCRdb's version includes in-frame clones alone and lacks a portion of them. For V, J and clone size, that table is used; D and trimming come from the DNA. The sample contains 200,000 or so clones, 80% of which appear only once. Sequenced: peripheral blood. The sequence was obtained from a human donor in a cohort sampled during active COVID-19. The genes are TRBV28 and TRBJ1-1; 10 nucleotides agree with TRBD1. The chain's CDR3 is CASSLGQGPTEAFF. The DNA of the CDR3 is TGTGCCAGCAGTTTGGGACAGGGGCCCACTGAAGCTTTCTTT. Filled out from reference TRBV28 and TRBJ1-1, the complete variable domain reads DVKVTQSSRYLVKRTGEKVFLECVQDMDHENMFWYRQDPGLGLRLIYFSYDVKMKEKGDIPEGYSVSREKKERFSLILESASTNQTSMYLCASSLGQGPTEAFFGQGTRLTVV.